This T cell receptor beta chain was recorded in a study of OX40 agonist ivuxolimab in advanced cancers. The V gene's germline CDR1 is SGHKS and CDR2 YYEKEE (reference sequence). The V and J ends lost 0 bases and 5 bases, in that order; junction bases with no gene match: 5. CDR3 length: 16 residues. For this clone: Antigen unknown.

Points from the study as a whole: Researchers did not establish what antigens the expanded peripheral T cells target.

The data were produced by immunoSEQ multiplex PCR, yet TCRdb's version contains in-frame clones alone and is incomplete. Of tens of thousands of clones in the sample, about four fifths were seen once. The sequence was obtained from an adult with an advanced solid tumor such as melanoma, head and neck, liver or kidney cancer. The sample was CD4+ or CD8+ T cells sorted from blood, taken in a trial of the OX40 agonist ivuxolimab. The rearrangement uses TRBV5-5 and TRBJ1-5; 10 nucleotides line up with TRBD1. DNA of the CDR3: TGTGCCAGCAGCTTGGGGGACAGGGGAAGGCATCAGCCCCAGCATTTT. Protein sequence: CASSLGDRGRHQPQHF.